Listed below are T cell receptor beta chains from one sample, sequenced in a study of regulatory T cells in long-lasting Graves disease. TCRdb reanalysed the multiplex PCR reads using MiXCR and keeps one entry per CDR3 protein. Among about 530,000 distinct CDR3 sequences, around 15% were seen once, and the ten largest hold about 25%. This sample also belongs to another study, concerning T cells in Graves' hyperthyroidism and ophthalmopathy.

Here the sequenced sample was peripheral blood mononuclear cells (PBMCs), taken at new diagnosis, from a patient treated with antithyroid drugs. The source is a woman aged 35-65 years with Graves disease. The CDR3 runs from the conserved cysteine through the conserved F or W. D genes are given only for firm matches. The listing skips clone size in some rows; elsewhere it reads once, few, many or a size class.

>.|few|TRBJ2-1|TRBV6-1|17
CASSERDVLSSYNEQFF
TGTGCCAGCAGTGAAAGGGACGTACTGAGCTCCTACAATGAGCAGTTCTTC
>TRBD1|.|TRBJ2-3|TRBV10-3|12
CAVRGPVDTQYF
TGTGCCGTTAGGGGGCCAGTAGATACGCAGTATTTT
>.|many|TRBJ1-3|TRBV30|13
CASKWGDYGTIYF
TGTGCCTCAAAGTGGGGGGACTACGGGACCATATATTTT
>TRBD1|many|TRBJ1-5|TRBV10-3|14
CAISRQGSNQPQHF
TGTGCCATCAGCAGACAGGGGTCCAATCAGCCCCAGCATTTT
>.|many|TRBJ1-5|TRBV2|15
CASVLTDSWGAPQHF
TGTGCCAGCGTTCTCACAGACTCGTGGGGGGCGCCCCAGCATTTT
>.|many|TRBJ2-7|TRBV3-1|14
CASSQGLAGREQYF
TGTGCCAGCAGCCAAGGGCTAGCCGGGCGGGAGCAGTACTTC
>TRBD2|.|TRBJ2-7|TRBV11-2|15
CASSLSGGDAYEQYF
TGTGCCAGCAGCTTAAGCGGGGGGGACGCTTACGAGCAGTACTTC
>TRBD2|many|TRBJ2-3|TRBV2|16
CASSPGLAGLGDTQYF
TGTGCCAGCAGTCCGGGACTAGCGGGGCTCGGAGATACGCAGTATTTT
>.|.|TRBJ1-4|TRBV7-9|16
CASSLDQTSTNEKLFF
TGTGCCAGCAGCTTAGATCAGACTTCGACTAATGAAAAACTGTTTTTT
>.|few|TRBJ1-4|TRBV5-1|15
CASSLAGVGSEKLFF
TGCGCCAGCAGCTTGGCCGGAGTCGGGAGTGAAAAACTGTTTTTT
>.|many|TRBJ2-7|TRBV7-2|12
CASSLRGREQYF
TGTGCCAGCAGCTTACGAGGGAGGGAGCAGTACTTC
>.|few|TRBJ1-1|TRBV20-1|16
CSASSLKRPPPEEAFF
TGCAGTGCTAGTTCACTGAAAAGGCCTCCCCCCGAGGAAGCTTTCTTT
>.|few|TRBJ2-1|TRBV6-2/TRBV6-3|12
CASSLPGSGQFF
TGTGCCAGCAGTTTGCCCGGCTCGGGGCAGTTCTTC
>TRBD2|many|TRBJ2-1|TRBV5-6|16
CASSLDGGAFYNEQFF
TGTGCCAGCAGCTTGGACGGGGGGGCGTTCTACAATGAGCAGTTCTTC
>TRBD1|many|TRBJ2-2|TRBV12-3/TRBV12-4|15
CASNHRDRVTGELFF
TGTGCCAGCAACCACCGGGACAGGGTCACCGGGGAGCTGTTTTTT
>TRBD2|.|TRBJ2-1|TRBV7-2|16
CASSQRPSGDYNEQFF
TGTGCCAGCAGCCAAAGGCCTAGCGGGGACTACAATGAGCAGTTCTTC
>.|many|TRBJ1-1|TRBV11-3|15
CASSLVAGDSTEAFF
TGTGCCAGCAGCTTAGTGGCAGGGGACTCCACTGAAGCTTTCTTT
>TRBD1|.|TRBJ2-1|TRBV7-8|16
CASSSFPQGQGSEQFF
TGTGCCAGCAGCTCTTTCCCTCAGGGACAGGGGTCTGAGCAGTTCTTC
>TRBD1|few|TRBJ1-5|TRBV30|12
CAWGTGAQPQHF
TGTGCCTGGGGGACAGGGGCACAGCCCCAGCATTTT
>TRBD2|many|TRBJ2-3|TRBV7-8|13
CATAGGLTDTQYF
TGTGCCACCGCGGGGGGACTCACAGATACGCAGTATTTT
>.|.|TRBJ1-1|TRBV12-3/TRBV12-4|14
CASIPLGASSEAFF
TGTGCCAGCATCCCTTTGGGGGCCTCCAGCGAAGCTTTCTTT
>.|.|TRBJ2-7|TRBV6-1|13
CASRGTPTYEQYF
TGTGCCAGCAGGGGGACTCCGACATACGAGCAGTACTTC
>TRBD1|few|TRBJ2-5|TRBV7-2|15
CASSYYRGAQETQYF
TGTGCCAGCAGCTACTACAGGGGCGCCCAAGAGACCCAGTACTTC
>.|many|TRBJ2-1|TRBV18|14
CASSPSQSANEQFF
TGTGCCAGCTCACCTAGCCAGTCCGCCAATGAGCAGTTCTTC
>.|few|TRBJ2-2|TRBV11-3|15
CASSRRVGTGGELFF
TGTGCCAGCAGCCGTCGCGTGGGGACGGGCGGGGAGCTGTTTTTT
>TRBD1|.|TRBJ1-4|TRBV28|17
CASRSGQGPSTNEKLFF
TGTGCCAGCAGATCCGGACAGGGGCCCTCAACTAATGAAAAACTGTTTTTT
>TRBD1|few|TRBJ2-7|TRBV9|15
CASSAGTGGVYEQYF
TGTGCCAGCAGCGCAGGGACAGGGGGAGTCTACGAGCAGTACTTC
>TRBD1|.|TRBJ1-1|TRBV5-5|16
CASSLGTGGGFTEAFF
TGTGCCAGCAGCTTGGGGACAGGGGGCGGTTTCACTGAAGCTTTCTTT
>TRBD2|.|TRBJ2-3|TRBV20-1|16
CSARGGTSGGTDTQYF
TGCAGTGCTAGAGGAGGGACTAGCGGGGGGACAGATACGCAGTATTTT